This is a list of T cell receptor beta chains from one sample in a study of naive and memory T cell subsets. Via MiXCR, TCRdb re-called the UMI-ligation and nested PCR reads, giving one row per CDR3 protein. The top ten clones hold around 0.63% of a sample with approximately 140,000 distinct CDR3 sequences, about 20% of them seen once. The specimen sequenced was naive CD8+ T cells from blood. Receptors were obtained from a human donor in good health. Both conserved end residues are part of each CDR3. D genes are given only for firm matches. The listing skips clone size in some rows; elsewhere it reads once, few, many or a size class.

>.|TRBJ1-1|.|TRBV4-3
TGCGCCAGCAGCCAAGATACGAGGGCTGAAGCTTTCTTT
CASSQDTRAEAFF
>.|TRBJ2-7|few|TRBV3-1
TGTGCCAGCAGCCCCGGCGAAGGACCCTACGAGCAGTACTTC
CASSPGEGPYEQYF
>TRBD1|TRBJ1-2|few|TRBV15
TGTGCCACCAGCAGGGGGATGGATTGGACAGGGGTGAACTATGGCTACACCTTC
CATSRGMDWTGVNYGYTF
>.|TRBJ2-1|.|TRBV4-3
TGCGCCAGCAGCCAAGATCTTTTCCCGAGCCAGGTGAAATACAATGAGCAGTTCTTC
CASSQDLFPSQVKYNEQFF
>.|TRBJ2-7|.|TRBV28
TGTGCCAGCAGTTTATTGGGTCGCGAGCAGTACTTC
CASSLLGREQYF
>.|TRBJ1-2|few|TRBV28
TGTGCCAGCAGTTTATGGGGGACTGGCTACACCTTC
CASSLWGTGYTF
>TRBD2|TRBJ2-7|.|TRBV25-1
TGTGCCAGCAGTGAATGGGCCGGACTAGCGGGATCCTACGAGCAGTACTTC
CASSEWAGLAGSYEQYF
>.|TRBJ2-1|.|TRBV4-1
TGCGCCAGCAGCCAAGATCAGGGTGTAGACTACAATGAGCAGTTCTTC
CASSQDQGVDYNEQFF
>.|TRBJ2-1|.|TRBV28
TGTGCCAGCACCTCCCCGGGGAATGGGCAGTTCTTC
CASTSPGNGQFF
>.|TRBJ1-2|.|TRBV29-1
TGCAGCGTTGACTTTGGAAACTATGGCTACACCTTC
CSVDFGNYGYTF
>.|TRBJ1-5|few|TRBV28
TGTGCCAGCAGTTTAGGTCAGAATTTTCAGCCCCAGCATTTT
CASSLGQNFQPQHF
>.|TRBJ1-1|.|TRBV12-3/TRBV12-4
TGTGCCAGCAGTAACACCGTCGGAGCTTTCTTT
CASSNTVGAFF
>.|TRBJ2-7|few|TRBV29-1
TGCAGCGTTGTCCCCCGGGGCTCCTACGAGCAGTACTTC
CSVVPRGSYEQYF
>TRBD1|TRBJ2-2|.|TRBV7-8
TGTGCCAGCAGCCTGACAGGGGGGTACGGAGCCGGGGAGCTGTTTTTT
CASSLTGGYGAGELFF
>.|TRBJ1-1|.|TRBV15
TGTGCCACCAGCAGAGATATGGGTAACACTGAAGCTTTCTTT
CATSRDMGNTEAFF
>.|TRBJ2-2|few|TRBV7-9
TGTGCCAGCAGCTCTAGAACGAACACCGGGGAGCTGTTTTTT
CASSSRTNTGELFF
>.|TRBJ1-2|few|TRBV12-3/TRBV12-4
TGTGCCAGCAGTTTAGATAGGGGCTATGGCTACACCTTC
CASSLDRGYGYTF
>.|TRBJ1-5|many|TRBV29-1
TGCAGCGTTGAGGACGGGAGAGGGGAGCCCCAGCATTTT
CSVEDGRGEPQHF
>TRBD1|TRBJ2-5|few|TRBV6-5
TGTGCCAGCAGTACCCCAAGGGGGCGCGGCGAGACCCAGTACTTC
CASSTPRGRGETQYF
>.|TRBJ2-6|.|TRBV9
TGTGCCAGCAGCGTAGGGTGGGGGGCCAACGTCCTGACTTTC
CASSVGWGANVLTF
>TRBD1|TRBJ1-1|.|TRBV29-1
TGCAGCGTTGAAGACTGGGACAGGGAGGACACTGAAGCTTTCTTT
CSVEDWDREDTEAFF
>.|TRBJ2-7|.|TRBV29-1
TGCAGCGTTGAATGGGAGGGGGCTCTCTACGAGCAGTACTTC
CSVEWEGALYEQYF
>TRBD1|TRBJ2-7|.|TRBV5-1
TGCGCCAGCAGCTGGACAGGGACCGAGCAGTACTTC
CASSWTGTEQYF
>TRBD2|TRBJ2-5|many|TRBV2
TGTGCCAGCAGTGAGGGAGGGATGATTGGGCTAGAGACCCAGTACTTC
CASSEGGMIGLETQYF
>.|TRBJ2-5|few|TRBV27
TGTGCCAGCAGTTCCCTAGGACGGCTACAAGAGACCCAGTACTTC
CASSSLGRLQETQYF
>.|TRBJ2-4|.|TRBV27
TGTGCCAGCAGTTCCCAGCCCGGGACGGGCGCCAAAAACATTCAGTACTTC
CASSSQPGTGAKNIQYF
>.|TRBJ1-6|few|TRBV9
TGTGCCAGCAGCGTAGATGGGCCAAATAATTCACCCCTCCACTTT
CASSVDGPNNSPLHF
>.|TRBJ1-2|.|TRBV12-3/TRBV12-4
TGTGCCAGCAGTGGGGACAACTTCTATGGCTACACCTTC
CASSGDNFYGYTF
>.|TRBJ2-7|few|TRBV20-1
TGCAGTGTCGACTCCGGGACGGACTACGAGCAGTACTTC
CSVDSGTDYEQYF
>.|TRBJ1-2|.|TRBV6-5
TGTGCCAGCAGTTATCGAGACCGAGCTAACTATGGCTACACCTTC
CASSYRDRANYGYTF
>.|TRBJ1-5|many|TRBV28
TGTGCCAGCAGTTTGAGGGGAGGAAATCAGCCCCAGCATTTT
CASSLRGGNQPQHF
>.|TRBJ2-1|.|TRBV6-6
TGTGCCAGCAGTTCGGGAGTAGGTGAGCAGTTCTTC
CASSSGVGEQFF
>.|TRBJ2-4|.|TRBV6-1
TGTGCCAGCAGTGAATTCATTCAGTACTTC
CASSEFIQYF
>.|TRBJ2-1|.|TRBV29-1
TGCAGCGTAACCGGACAGTCGGGGCAATCCTACAATGAGCAGTTCTTC
CSVTGQSGQSYNEQFF
>.|TRBJ2-1|few|TRBV7-8
TGTGCCAGCAGCTTAGGAGGGTCGGGGCTCGATGAGCAGTTCTTC
CASSLGGSGLDEQFF
>.|TRBJ2-1|.|TRBV6-1
TGTGCGACCTTTGGCGTATACAATTTGAATGAGCAGTTCTTC
CATFGVYNLNEQFF
>.|TRBJ2-1|few|TRBV2
TGTGCCACCCTGGACCCGAGCTCCTACAATGAGCAGTTCTTC
CATLDPSSYNEQFF
>.|TRBJ2-3|few|TRBV15
TGTGCCACCAGCATCGCCGACTTTTATAGCACAGATACGCAGTATTTT
CATSIADFYSTDTQYF
>.|TRBJ1-1|.|TRBV6-2/TRBV6-3
TGTGCCAGCAGTCCCCGACACTTTGAAGCTTTCTTT
CASSPRHFEAFF
>.|TRBJ2-3|few|TRBV12-3/TRBV12-4
TGTGCCAGCAGTTTGGTGGGCACAGATACGCAGTATTTT
CASSLVGTDTQYF
>TRBD2|TRBJ2-7|.|TRBV4-3
TGCGCCAGCAGCCAAGATATCCAGCGGGAGTCTCCCTCCTACGAGCAGTACTTC
CASSQDIQRESPSYEQYF